Presented here are 26 T cell receptor beta chains from one specimen sequenced in a study of HIV-infected children after antiretroviral therapy interruption. The treatment is: PENTA 11 planned treatment interruption arm or continuous ART arm. A 3' RACE protocol on RNA, with unique molecular identifiers, produced the TCR library. One entry per CDR3 protein, called by TCRdb with MiXCR from the 3' RACE reads. The table lists more than 75,000 distinct CDR3 sequences, about 7% of them singletons. Sample: CD45RA+ CD4+ T cells from PBMCs, pooled from several time points, taken from a donor given antiretroviral therapy, either interrupted or continuous. As for subset: naive CD4+ CD45RA+ CD45RO- T cells. The source is a pool of human donors with HIV.

This clonotype was seen at least ten times. The chain uses TRBV7-9 and TRBJ2-5; D unclear. Germline CDR1 and CDR2: SEHNR and FQNEAQ (reference sequence). CDR3 length: 15 residues. The ends were cut back, 0 bases at V and 4 bases at J, with 12 bases in the middle. CDR3 residues: CASSLALGVIETQYF. CDR3 sequence (DNA): TGTGCCAGCAGCTTAGCGCTTGGGGTAATAGAGACCCAGTACTTC.

This clonotype was seen a few times. The chain joins TRBV18 to TRBJ2-7, with D possibly being TRBD1 or TRBD2 (6 bases each). This CDR3 has 13 residues. Germline V lookup: CDR1 KGHSH, CDR2 LQKENI. The V gene lost 6 bases and the J gene lost 4 bases, with 13 bases spanning the gap. The CDR3 region has the DNA TGTGCCAGCTCCCCCGGGGGCGGGTACGAGCAGTACTTC. Translating gives CASSPGGGYEQYF. The full variable domain, its missing parts supplied by reference TRBV18 and TRBJ2-7, is NAGVMQNPRHLVRRRGQEARLRCSPMKGHSHVYWYRQLPEEGLKFMVYLQKENIIDESGMPKERFSAEFPKEGPSILRIQQVVRGDSAAYFCASSPGGGYEQYFGPGTRLTVT.

This clonotype was found many times. The V gene is TRBV20-1, the J gene TRBJ1-4, with 8 bases aligning to TRBD1. V was pared by 5 bases and J by 5 bases, with 7 bases of the junction left unmatched. The CDR3 runs to 14 residues. Looked up from germline, CDR1 is DFQATT and CDR2 is SNEGSKA (reference sequence). The CDR3: CSAGPGGPNEKLFF. The DNA of the CDR3 is TGCAGTGCTGGCCCAGGGGGCCCGAATGAAAAACTGTTTTTT.

This clonotype was observed at least ten times. The chain uses TRBV4-2 and TRBJ2-7; 8 bases are shared with TRBD2. This CDR3 has 16 residues. Germline CDR1 and CDR2: LGHNA and YNFKEQ. Trimming cost V 5 bases and J 0 bases; bases outside gene matches: 9. CDR3 residues: CASSVRLAPSSYEQYF. Written as DNA, the CDR3 is TGTGCCAGCAGCGTTCGACTAGCGCCGAGCTCCTACGAGCAGTACTTC.

This clonotype was recorded at least ten times. The chain joins TRBV19 to TRBJ1-5; the D gene is possibly TRBD1 (6 bases). The CDR3 runs to 14 residues. From germline, CDR1 is LNHDA and CDR2 SQIVND (reference sequence). V lost 6 bases and J 4 bases, leaving 13 bases between the germline ends. CDR3 sequence: CASRVGQMNQPQHF. The CDR3 DNA reads TGTGCCAGTAGGGTAGGACAGATGAATCAGCCCCAGCATTTT. The full variable domain, rest sourced from reference TRBV19 and TRBJ1-5, is DGGITQSPKYLFRKEGQNVTLSCEQNLNHDAMYWYRQDPGQGLRLIYYSQIVNDFQKGDIAEGYSVSREKKESFPLTVTSAQKNPTAFYLCASRVGQMNQPQHFGDGTRLSIL.

The chain uses TRBV3-1 and TRBJ2-7; the D gene is possibly TRBD2 (6 bases). The CDR3 has 16 residues. CDR1 LGHDT and CDR2 YNNKEL come from the germline V gene (reference sequence). V lost 0 bases and J 1 base, leaving 13 bases between the germline ends. CDR3 sequence: CASSQDGRHGSYEQYF. The CDR3 region has the DNA TGTGCCAGCAGCCAAGACGGGAGACACGGTTCCTACGAGCAGTACTTC.

This clonotype was counted ten times or more. This chain links TRBV4-2 with TRBJ1-1; 7 bases map to TRBD1. The CDR3 consists of 15 residues. CDR1 is LGHNA and CDR2 is YNFKEQ in the germline V gene. V dropped 2 bases and J dropped 3; count of bases not matched to a gene: 6. CDR3 DNA: TGTGCCAGCAGCCAATCACAGGGGTATCACACTGAAGCTTTCTTT. Its translation is CASSQSQGYHTEAFF.

This clonotype has just a few counts. The V and J genes are TRBV6-1 and TRBJ1-1, with D possibly TRBD1 on 6 matching bases. CDR1 and CDR2 from the germline V gene are MNHNS and SASEGT. Trimming took off 0 bases at V and 1 base at J, with 9 bases between the two ends. The CDR3 length is 15 residues. The CDR3 reads CASSEAPQGNTEAFF. The CDR3 DNA sequence: TGTGCCAGCAGTGAAGCGCCACAGGGGAACACTGAAGCTTTCTTT.

This clonotype was observed at least ten times. This chain joins TRBV20-1 and TRBJ2-3; TRBD2 matches 12 bases. Germline CDR1 and CDR2: DFQATT and SNEGSKA (reference sequence). The CDR3 runs 14 residues. Trimming took 6 bases from V and 5 from J; bases not matched to a gene: 6. The CDR3 loop is CSAKLAGGKDTQYF. In DNA form, the CDR3 reads TGCAGTGCGAAACTAGCGGGGGGCAAAGATACGCAGTATTTT.

This clonotype occurred many times. The rearrangement uses TRBV5-6 and TRBJ1-1; TRBD1 matches at 9 bases. There are 15 residues in the CDR3. J was trimmed by 4 bases and V by 4 bases; bases with no gene match: 8. Germline V gives CDR1 SGHDT, CDR2 YYEEEE. In DNA, the CDR3 is TGTGCCAGCAGCGCCGGACAGGGGAAGTTCACTGAAGCTTTCTTT. Its protein is CASSAGQGKFTEAFF.

In its sample, this clonotype was seen a few times. J is TRBJ1-1 and V is TRBV6-1; 9 bases are a match to TRBD1. The CDR3 runs to 12 residues. Germline V gene data show CDR1 as MNHNS and CDR2 as SASEGT. V shed 11 bases, J shed 4 bases, and the junction held 5 bases outside the gene matches. The CDR3 sequence: CALQGAVTEAFF. CDR3 sequence (DNA): TGTGCCTTACAGGGGGCCGTCACTGAAGCTTTCTTT.

This clonotype appeared many times. The chain is built from TRBV11-2 and TRBJ1-4; no clear D gene. The CDR3 has 17 residues. Germline V gene lookup returns CDR1 SGHAT and CDR2 FQNNGV. Trimming cost V 3 bases and J 2 bases, with 16 bases left between them. CDR3 loop: CASSFLRVPRTNEKLFF. CDR3 bases: TGTGCCAGCAGCTTTTTAAGGGTCCCGAGGACTAATGAAAAACTGTTTTTT.

About this clonotype itself: A read error is possible here, since a much larger clone lies one base away. The chain recombines TRBV11-2 with TRBJ2-3; perhaps D is TRBD1 or TRBD2 (6 bases each). Trimming removed 1 base at V and 3 bases at J, with 11 bases between. This CDR3 is built from 15 residues. Germline assignment: CDR1 SGHAT and CDR2 FQNNGV. CDR3 sequence: CASSLGQGRTDTQYF. CDR3 DNA sequence: TGTGCCAGCAGCTTAGGGCAGGGGAGGACAGATACGCAGTATTTT.

This clonotype has ten or more counts. The chain recombines TRBV3-1 with TRBJ1-1; possible D gene TRBD1, 5 bases. V was cut by 5 bases and J by 3 bases, with 13 bases left in between. The CDR3 covers 14 residues. Per the germline V gene, CDR1 is LGHDT and CDR2 is YNNKEL (reference sequence). The CDR3 spells CASSTGPRDTEAFF. For the CDR3, the DNA is TGTGCCAGCAGCACGGGGCCACGGGACACTGAAGCTTTCTTT.

This clonotype occurred many times. The chain is built from TRBV2 and TRBJ2-1; 7 nucleotides align to TRBD1. CDR1 and CDR2 from the germline V gene are SNHLY and FYNNEI. The ends lost 6 bases at V and 4 bases at J; junction bases unmatched: 6. CDR3 size: 14 residues. The DNA of the CDR3 is TGTGCCAGCAGCTCCGGACAGGCTTACAATGAGCAGTTCTTC. Translated, it gives CASSSGQAYNEQFF.

V and J are TRBV6-6 and TRBJ1-5; TRBD1 agrees at 9 bases. The CDR3 consists of 14 residues. V gave up 6 bases and J gave up 4 bases; unmatched junction bases: 4. From germline, CDR1 is MNHNY and CDR2 SVGAGI (reference sequence). The CDR3 DNA sequence: TGTGCCAGCAGAGGGACAGGGAGGAATCAGCCCCAGCATTTT. Translation: CASRGTGRNQPQHF.

This clonotype was detected ten times or more. The chain recombines TRBV5-4 with TRBJ2-1, with a weak D call TRBD2 (6 bases). The CDR3 has 17 residues. Between the trimmed V and J ends, which lost 0 bases and 3 bases, there was a span of 16 bases. The V gene's germline CDR1 is SGHNT and CDR2 YYREEE (reference sequence). The CDR3 loop reads CASSLGGSGASYNEQFF. As DNA, the CDR3 is TGTGCCAGCAGCTTGGGGGGTTCGGGAGCAAGCTACAATGAGCAGTTCTTC. The variable domain in full, completed from reference TRBV5-4 and TRBJ2-1, reads ETGVTQSPTHLIKTRGQQVTLRCSSQSGHNTVSWYQQALGQGPQFIFQYYREEENGRGNFPPRFSGLQFPNYSSELNVNALELDDSALYLCASSLGGSGASYNEQFFGPGTRLTVL.

This clonotype was seen many times. The chain joins TRBV19 to TRBJ1-2, with unresolved D. Trimming pared 3 bases from V and 0 bases from J, leaving 5 bases between. This CDR3 has 13 residues. In germline, CDR1 is LNHDA, CDR2 SQIVND (reference sequence). The CDR3 spells CASSIPPNYGYTF. The CDR3 region has the DNA TGTGCCAGTAGTATCCCGCCTAACTATGGCTACACCTTC.

The chain is built from TRBV19 and TRBJ1-5; no firm D call. The germline CDR1 and CDR2 sequences are LNHDA and SQIVND (reference sequence). The CDR3 contains 13 residues. CDR3: CASGTQIDQPQHF. As DNA, the CDR3 is TGTGCGTCTGGAACACAAATTGATCAGCCCCAGCATTTT.

The chain carries TRBV18 and TRBJ2-7; 7 bases map to TRBD1. This CDR3 has 12 amino acids. The trim removed 6 bases at V and 5 bases at J, leaving 4 bases unmatched. CDR1 is KGHSH and CDR2 is LQKENI in the germline V gene. The CDR3 bases are TGTGCCAGCTCGCTAACAGGGGACGAGCAGTACTTC. It encodes CASSLTGDEQYF.

This clonotype is classed as medium-sized (0.01 to 0.1%). The genes are TRBV20-1 and TRBJ2-7; 11 positions agree with TRBD2. Germline V gives CDR1 DFQATT, CDR2 SNEGSKA (reference sequence). With 6 bases clipped from V and 1 base from J, the junction kept 5 bases outside the gene matches. This CDR3 has 14 residues. The CDR3 coding sequence is TGCAGTGCCACACTAGCGGGGGTGTCCTACGAGCAGTACTTC. It yields the protein CSATLAGVSYEQYF.

This clonotype showed up many times. V is TRBV29-1 and J is TRBJ1-2; D is unresolved. Germline values: CDR1 SQVTM, CDR2 ANQGSEA. Between the trimmed V and J ends, which lost 3 bases and 3 bases, there was a span of 14 bases. This CDR3 region has 14 residues. CDR3 loop: CSVDLSDGDYGYTF. As DNA, the CDR3 is TGCAGCGTTGACCTCTCGGACGGGGACTATGGCTACACCTTC.

The J gene is TRBJ2-5, the V gene TRBV30, with a possible D match to TRBD2 (7 bases). The CDR3 is made up of 15 amino acids. V dropped 2 bases and J dropped 4 bases, with 17 bases sitting between them. Germline-derived CDR1 and CDR2 are GTSNPN and SVGIG (reference sequence). The CDR3 loop is CAWSQYGGLGETQYF. The CDR3 nucleotides read TGTGCCTGGAGTCAATACGGGGGGCTTGGAGAGACCCAGTACTTC.

The sample holds many counts of this clonotype. This chain uses TRBV20-1 with TRBJ2-1, with a tentative D call TRBD2 (7 bases). The CDR3 has 14 residues. V lost 6 bases to trimming and J lost 2 bases, with 14 bases between them. Germline loops: CDR1 DFQATT, CDR2 SNEGSKA (reference sequence). CDR3 region: CSAALGGPYNEQFF. The CDR3 nucleotides are TGCAGTGCCGCCTTGGGGGGGCCCTACAATGAGCAGTTCTTC.

This clonotype was seen a handful of times. The chain couples TRBV12-3 or TRBV12-4 to TRBJ2-7, with 8 bases fitting TRBD1. The junction had 12 bases not matched to a gene; V was cut back by 5 bases and J by 6 bases. This CDR3 region has 15 residues. CDR3 coding DNA: TGTGCCAGCAGTCCACCCGGACAGGGTCCCTTCGAGCAGTACTTC. Encoded protein: CASSPPGQGPFEQYF.

The table lists this clonotype with many counts. V usage is TRBV7-2 and J usage is TRBJ2-3, with 7 bases fitting TRBD1. The V gene end was trimmed by 3 bases and the J gene end by 3 bases; junction bases not matched to a gene: 6. Germline lookup yields CDR1 SGHTA and CDR2 FQGNSA. This CDR3 has 15 residues. The CDR3 nucleotides are TGTGCCAGCAGCTTCACCGGGACAGCTACAGATACGCAGTATTTT. As protein: CASSFTGTATDTQYF. The full variable domain, in which reference TRBV7-2 and TRBJ2-3 provide the parts outside the CDR3, is GAGVSQSPSNKVTEKGKDVELRCDPISGHTALYWYRQSLGQGLEFLIYFQGNSAPDKSGLPSDRFSAERTGGSVSTLTIQRTQQEDSAVYLCASSFTGTATDTQYFGPGTRLTVL.